The clone carrying this TCR beta chain was detected many times. The sorted Tregs were CD4+CD25+CD127-/low cells. The V and J ends lost 4 bases and 8 bases respectively, with 15 bases between them. Per germline, CDR1 SGHRS and CDR2 YFSETQ. The CDR3 extends over 13 amino acids. Constant-region reverse primers amplified full-length variable regions, followed by semi-nested Nested Universal Primer A PCR. TCRdb re-derived calls from the 5' RACE reads in MiXCR, one entry per CDR3 protein. The sample holds around 50,000 distinct CDR3 sequences, around 24% seen once. The chain is built from TRBV5-1 and TRBJ2-5, with a possible D match to TRBD1 (5 bases). The clonotype was recovered from a female donor with breast cancer. Sequenced: tumor-infiltrating Tregs sorted from the breast tumor. CDR3 loop: CASSPGIGETQYF. CDR3 nucleotide sequence: TGCGCCAGCAGCCCAGGAATAGGGGAAACCCAGTACTTC.